This TCR beta chain is drawn from a study of response to subunit inactivated influenza vaccine. This clonotype turned up a few times. Antigen specificity is unknown. Points from the study as a whole: Few additional T cells are recruited per seasonal influenza vaccination, authors suggested.

In germline, CDR1 is LGHNA, CDR2 YNFKEQ. This CDR3 is 14 amino acids long. Trimming took off 2 bases at V and 2 bases at J, with 9 bases between the two ends. TCRdb called the RT-PCR reads again in MiXCR, with one record for every CDR3 protein. The data show roughly 460,000 distinct CDR3 sequences, with roughly 9.7% seen just once and around 12% held by the top ten. The V gene is TRBV4-2, the J gene TRBJ2-5; unclear D gene. Sequenced material: PBMCs from blood, taken more than 35 days after vaccination. The receptor comes from a middle-aged man who received an inactivated influenza vaccine. CDR3 DNA sequence: TGTGCCAGCAGCCAACACCGGCAGCAAGAGACCCAGTACTTC. It encodes CASSQHRQQETQYF.